This T cell receptor beta chain stems from a study of technical replicates of blood from several donors. Profiled with immunoSEQ multiplex PCR; TCRdb holds only in-frame clones, not every one. The sample comprises 55,000 to 80,000 clones, 93% of which are singletons, and approximately 0.25% rests with the top ten. The germline CDR1 and CDR2 sequences are LNHDA and SQIVND (reference sequence). V lost 4 bases, J lost 2 bases, and 12 bases lay in between. The CDR3 runs 14 residues. The specimen sequenced was T cells isolated from PBMCs. This TCR came from a human donor in good health. The rearrangement joins TRBV19 to TRBJ2-7, with D possibly TRBD1 on 6 matching bases. Here the CDR3 reads CASSTNRVTYEQYF. DNA of the CDR3: TGTGCCAGTAGTACTAACAGGGTTACCTACGAGCAGTACTTC.